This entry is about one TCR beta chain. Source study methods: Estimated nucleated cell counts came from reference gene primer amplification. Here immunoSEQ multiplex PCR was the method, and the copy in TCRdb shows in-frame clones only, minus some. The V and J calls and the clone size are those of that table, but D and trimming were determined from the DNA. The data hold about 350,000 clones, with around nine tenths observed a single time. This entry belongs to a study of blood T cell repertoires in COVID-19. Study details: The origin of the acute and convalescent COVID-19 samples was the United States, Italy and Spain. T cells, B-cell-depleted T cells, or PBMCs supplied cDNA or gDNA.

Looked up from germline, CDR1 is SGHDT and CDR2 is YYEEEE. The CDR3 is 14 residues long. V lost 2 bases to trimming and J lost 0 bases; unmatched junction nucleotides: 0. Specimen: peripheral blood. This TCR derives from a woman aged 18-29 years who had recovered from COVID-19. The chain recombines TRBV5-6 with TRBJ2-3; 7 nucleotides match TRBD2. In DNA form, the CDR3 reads TGTGCCAGCAGCTTTAGCGGGAGCACAGATACGCAGTATTTT. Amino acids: CASSFSGSTDTQYF.